This is a list of T cell receptor beta chains from one sample in a study of glioma-infiltrating T cells after dendritic cell vaccination. This table comes from immunoSEQ multiplex PCR, and its TCRdb copy is limited to in-frame clones, with some not included. This table has approximately 60,000 clones, around nine tenths appearing once. The specimen was blood, collected after dendritic cell vaccination. The source of these receptors is a human donor with glioblastoma. The CDR3 runs from the conserved cysteine through the conserved F or W. Fields, in order: V gene, J gene, D gene, clone size, CDR3 DNA, CDR3 protein. The D gene is left open where the match is weak. Clone size is not always given. Where it is, it says once, few, many or a class for expanded clones.

V: TRBV5-1
J: TRBJ2-7
D: TRBD2
size: .
DNA: TGCGCCAGCAGCTTGGCGAGCGGGAGGCAATCCTACGAGCAGTACTTC
CDR3: CASSLASGRQSYEQYF

V: TRBV7-6
J: TRBJ2-7
D: .
size: once
DNA: TGTGCCAGCAGCCCCCAGGGGACCGAGCAGTACTTC
CDR3: CASSPQGTEQYF

V: TRBV30
J: TRBJ1-2
D: .
size: .
DNA: TGTGCCTGGAGAGGACAGAATTATGGCTACACCTTC
CDR3: CAWRGQNYGYTF

V: TRBV29-1
J: TRBJ1-5
D: .
size: .
DNA: TGCAGCGTGGCAGGGGTGGGCCAGCCCCAGCATTTT
CDR3: CSVAGVGQPQHF

V: TRBV23-1
J: TRBJ1-2
D: TRBD1
size: once
DNA: TGCGCCAGCAGTCCCCCTGGGGACAGGGGTCTTTTTAACTATGGCTACACCTTC
CDR3: CASSPPGDRGLFNYGYTF

V: TRBV14
J: TRBJ1-2
D: .
size: .
DNA: TGTGCCAGCAGCCAAGATTTTGTGTCGGGTGGCTACACCTTC
CDR3: CASSQDFVSGGYTF

V: TRBV9
J: TRBJ2-7
D: .
size: .
DNA: TGTGCCAGCAGCAACGACGCCCGAGGGATTTACGAGCAGTACTTC
CDR3: CASSNDARGIYEQYF

V: TRBV5-1
J: TRBJ2-3
D: .
size: .
DNA: TGCGCCAGCAGCTCTCGTGGGGCTTTCCTCACAGATACGCAGTATTTT
CDR3: CASSSRGAFLTDTQYF

V: TRBV5-1
J: TRBJ2-5
D: .
size: .
DNA: TGCGCCAGCGGCACCTCGGAAGGGGCGGGGGAGACCCAGTACTTC
CDR3: CASGTSEGAGETQYF

V: TRBV7-2
J: TRBJ2-7
D: .
size: .
DNA: TGTGCCAGCAGCTGGGGTAGGGGGGGCGGCGAGCAGTACTTC
CDR3: CASSWGRGGGEQYF

V: TRBV10-3
J: TRBJ2-3
D: TRBD1
size: .
DNA: TGTGTCGCCGGGACAGGGACAGATACGCAGTATTTT
CDR3: CVAGTGTDTQYF

V: TRBV4-1
J: TRBJ1-1
D: .
size: .
DNA: TGCGCCAGCAGCCAAGTAGAGGGCCAGGACACTGAAGCTTTCTTT
CDR3: CASSQVEGQDTEAFF

V: TRBV7-9
J: TRBJ2-4
D: .
size: .
DNA: TGTGCCAGCAGTATGGTTCGGGGAGCCAAAAACATTCAGTACTTC
CDR3: CASSMVRGAKNIQYF

V: TRBV4-1
J: TRBJ2-3
D: .
size: .
DNA: TGCGCCAGCAGCCAGTCCAGTGCTAGCACAGATACGCAGTATTTT
CDR3: CASSQSSASTDTQYF

V: TRBV11-2
J: TRBJ2-1
D: .
size: .
DNA: TGTGCCAGCAGCTTAGAACGGGTTAGCGGCCCTCAGTTCTTC
CDR3: CASSLERVSGPQFF

V: TRBV7-9
J: TRBJ2-7
D: TRBD2
size: .
DNA: TGTGCCAGCAGCCGGGGGGGACTAGCTTCTAGAACCGACGAGCAGTACTTC
CDR3: CASSRGGLASRTDEQYF

V: TRBV2
J: TRBJ1-6
D: .
size: .
DNA: TGTGCCAGCAGTTTAGGACGGGGGAATTCACCCCTCCACTTT
CDR3: CASSLGRGNSPLHF

V: TRBV2
J: TRBJ1-2
D: TRBD1
size: .
DNA: TGTGCCAGCAGGATTGAACAGGGGGCTCTTTATGGCTACACCTTC
CDR3: CASRIEQGALYGYTF

V: TRBV29-1
J: TRBJ2-3
D: TRBD2
size: .
DNA: TGCAGCGGTAGCGGGAGCTGGACAGATACGCAGTATTTT
CDR3: CSGSGSWTDTQYF

V: TRBV10-3
J: TRBJ2-1
D: TRBD2
size: .
DNA: TGTGCCATCAGTGTAGGACGGGGGGTTTCGTCTTCCTCCTACAATGAGCAGTTCTTC
CDR3: CAISVGRGVSSSSYNEQFF

V: TRBV23-1
J: TRBJ2-5
D: TRBD2
size: .
DNA: TGCGCCAGCAGCCTTAGCGGGAGCTCCTCCAGTAAAGAGACCCAGTACTTC
CDR3: CASSLSGSSSSKETQYF

V: TRBV6-1
J: TRBJ2-7
D: TRBD1
size: once
DNA: TGTGCCAGCAGTGTACTCCTTTCAGGGGGATCCCTCCACGAGCAGTACTTC
CDR3: CASSVLLSGGSLHEQYF

V: TRBV5-1
J: TRBJ1-1
D: .
size: .
DNA: TGCGCCAGCAGCTTGGGATGGGACTCCACGAACACTGAAGCTTTCTTT
CDR3: CASSLGWDSTNTEAFF

V: TRBV6-1
J: TRBJ1-5
D: .
size: .
DNA: TGTGCCAGCCTACTGGATCAGCCCCAGCATTTT
CDR3: CASLLDQPQHF

V: TRBV19
J: TRBJ1-5
D: TRBD1
size: .
DNA: TGTGCCAGTAGCAGTTCCGGGACAGGGATTAGCAATCAGCCCCAGCATTTT
CDR3: CASSSSGTGISNQPQHF

V: TRBV6-1
J: TRBJ2-7
D: .
size: .
DNA: TGTGCCACCGAAATCTTTGGGGACAACTCCTACGAGCAGTACTTC
CDR3: CATEIFGDNSYEQYF

V: TRBV19
J: TRBJ1-1
D: .
size: .
DNA: TGTGCCTGCGGGCGTGGAACTGAAGCTTTCTTT
CDR3: CACGRGTEAFF

V: TRBV15
J: TRBJ2-3
D: TRBD2
size: .
DNA: TGTGCCACCAGCATAGGTAGCGGGAGTGGGGATACGCAGTATTTT
CDR3: CATSIGSGSGDTQYF

V: TRBV30
J: TRBJ1-5
D: .
size: .
DNA: TGTGCCTGGAGCAAACAGGAAAATCAGCCCCAGCATTTT
CDR3: CAWSKQENQPQHF

V: TRBV5-4
J: TRBJ2-2
D: TRBD2
size: .
DNA: TGTGCCAGCAGCTTGGAACGGGGGGCGAACACCGGGGAGCTGTTTTTT
CDR3: CASSLERGANTGELFF

V: TRBV19
J: TRBJ1-2
D: .
size: .
DNA: TGTGCCAGTAGTACAACAGGGAATGGCTACACCTTC
CDR3: CASSTTGNGYTF

V: TRBV10-2
J: TRBJ2-7
D: TRBD1
size: .
DNA: TGCGCCAGCAGTGTGACAGGGACGGACTACGAGCAGTACTTC
CDR3: CASSVTGTDYEQYF

V: TRBV19
J: TRBJ2-1
D: TRBD1
size: .
DNA: TGTGCCAGTATCGAGGACAGGGGACAATACAATGAGCAGTTCTTC
CDR3: CASIEDRGQYNEQFF

V: TRBV7-6
J: TRBJ2-7
D: .
size: .
DNA: TGTGCCAGCAGCTTAGGTATAGGGGGAGTCTACGAGCAGTACTTC
CDR3: CASSLGIGGVYEQYF

V: TRBV27
J: TRBJ1-2
D: TRBD1
size: .
DNA: TGTGCCAGCAGTTTAAGGGGGACAGTAAACTATGGCTACACCTTC
CDR3: CASSLRGTVNYGYTF

V: TRBV7-7
J: TRBJ2-6
D: TRBD1
size: .
DNA: TGTGCCAGCAGCTTGCCAGGGGGCGGGGGGGCCAACGTCCTGACTTTC
CDR3: CASSLPGGGGANVLTF

V: TRBV7-9
J: TRBJ1-1
D: .
size: .
DNA: TGTGCCAGCAGCTTAGAACGGGGGGACTGGGGGAACACTGAAGCTTTCTTT
CDR3: CASSLERGDWGNTEAFF

V: TRBV4-2
J: TRBJ2-1
D: TRBD2
size: .
DNA: TGTGCCAGCAGCCAAGTCGGACTAGCGGGGAACAATGAGCAGTTCTTC
CDR3: CASSQVGLAGNNEQFF

V: TRBV4-3
J: TRBJ2-6
D: .
size: .
DNA: TGCGCCAGCAGCCAAGGGGGAGGCTCTGGGGCCAACGTCCTGACTTTC
CDR3: CASSQGGGSGANVLTF

V: TRBV7-6
J: TRBJ2-2
D: TRBD1
size: .
DNA: TGTGCCAGCACACAGGGGGCGCGTGGAACCGGGGAGCTGTTTTTT
CDR3: CASTQGARGTGELFF

V: TRBV5-5
J: TRBJ2-7
D: TRBD1
size: few
DNA: TGTGCCAGCAGCTTGGGGGACAGGGTCTCCTACGAGCAGTACTTC
CDR3: CASSLGDRVSYEQYF

V: TRBV29-1
J: TRBJ2-2
D: TRBD2
size: .
DNA: TGCAGCGTGGGGGGGACGAACACCGGGGAGCTGTTTTTT
CDR3: CSVGGTNTGELFF

V: TRBV7-2
J: TRBJ1-2
D: TRBD1
size: .
DNA: TGTGCCAGCAGCTCTTACAGGGGAGGTGGCTACACCTTC
CDR3: CASSSYRGGGYTF

V: TRBV7-2
J: TRBJ1-1
D: TRBD1
size: .
DNA: TGTGCCAGCAGCTTAGTTGGACAGGGGAACACTGAAGCTTTCTTT
CDR3: CASSLVGQGNTEAFF

V: TRBV27
J: TRBJ2-3
D: TRBD2
size: .
DNA: TGTGCCAGCAGTGCCCTCCCCCAGACTAGCGGGGGCACAGATACGCAGTATTTT
CDR3: CASSALPQTSGGTDTQYF

V: TRBV19
J: TRBJ2-1
D: .
size: .
DNA: TGTGCCAGTAGTATAGATATAAGGGGACTGAATGAGCAGTTCTTC
CDR3: CASSIDIRGLNEQFF

V: TRBV9
J: TRBJ2-2
D: .
size: .
DNA: TGTGCCAGCAGCGTAGCCCCGAGGAACACCGGGGAGCTGTTTTTT
CDR3: CASSVAPRNTGELFF

V: TRBV5-6
J: TRBJ1-1
D: TRBD1
size: .
DNA: TGTGCCAGCAGCTTCTCGTCGACAGGGGAAGCTTTCTTT
CDR3: CASSFSSTGEAFF

V: TRBV19
J: TRBJ1-1
D: .
size: once
DNA: TGTGCCAGTAGTATCCAAGGCGGGTTGTACACTGAAGCTTTCTTT
CDR3: CASSIQGGLYTEAFF

V: TRBV11-2
J: TRBJ1-2
D: TRBD1
size: .
DNA: TGTGCCAGCAGCCACCGGGACAGGGGAAACTATGGCTACACCTTC
CDR3: CASSHRDRGNYGYTF

V: TRBV7-2
J: TRBJ1-3
D: .
size: .
DNA: TGTGCCAGCAGCTTAACTCACTCTGGAAACACCATATATTTT
CDR3: CASSLTHSGNTIYF

V: TRBV4-2
J: TRBJ2-3
D: TRBD2
size: few
DNA: TGTGCCAGCAGCCAAGCCGTCGGGCGGGAGGGCCCCGATACGCAGTATTTT
CDR3: CASSQAVGREGPDTQYF

V: TRBV9
J: TRBJ2-2
D: TRBD2
size: .
DNA: TGTGCCAGCAGCGTAGATCCTAGCGGGTGGTTTTCGAACACCGGGGAGCTGTTTTTT
CDR3: CASSVDPSGWFSNTGELFF

V: TRBV6-6
J: TRBJ1-5
D: TRBD1
size: .
DNA: TGTGCCAGCAGTCCCTTGGACAGGGGGGGTCAGCCCCAGCATTTT
CDR3: CASSPLDRGGQPQHF

V: TRBV27
J: TRBJ2-5
D: TRBD1
size: once
DNA: TGTGCCAGCAGCCGACAGGGGGATGGGAAGGAGACCCAGTACTTC
CDR3: CASSRQGDGKETQYF